The 14 T cell receptor beta chains listed next were all sequenced from one sample in a study of shared clonotypes between healthy human individuals. Repertoires were generated with immunoSEQ multiplex PCR, while TCRdb's copy carries only in-frame clones and drops some. The repertoire holds more than 400,000 clones, with 90% to 96% as singletons. The sample consisted of naive CD4+ T cells sorted from blood. Subset described: CD45RA+ positively selected. These receptors all stem from a woman in her thirties in good health.

This chain uses TRBV7-2 with TRBJ2-7; TRBD2 agrees at 11 bases. J was trimmed by 0 bases and V by 3 bases; bases with no gene match: 4. Per the germline V gene, CDR1 is SGHTA and CDR2 is FQGNSA. The length of the CDR3 is 16 residues. The CDR3, as DNA: TGTGCCAGCAGCTTCTCCGGGACTAGCGGCTCCTACGAGCAGTACTTC. Translating it yields CASSFSGTSGSYEQYF.

This sequence joins TRBV11-2 and TRBJ2-5; D remains unclear. The germline V gene has CDR1 SGHAT and CDR2 FQNNGV. The germline V and J ends were trimmed by 3 bases and 1 base, with 9 bases remaining between them. This CDR3 is built from 14 residues. This chain's CDR3 is CASSFSTSQETQYF. CDR3 in DNA: TGTGCCAGCAGCTTTTCTACATCCCAAGAGACCCAGTACTTC.

The chain uses TRBV25-1 and TRBJ2-3; D gene uncertain. CDR1 is MGHDK and CDR2 is SYGVNS in the germline V gene. V lost 4 bases, J lost 3 bases, and 8 bases lay in between. The CDR3 extends over 13 amino acids. The CDR3 region is CASSVRVTDTQYF. Written as DNA, the CDR3 is TGTGCCAGCAGTGTTAGGGTGACAGATACGCAGTATTTT.

This clone showed up just a few times. CDR3 sequence reads: CASSLGAGGNTGELFF. The CDR3 region has the DNA TGTGCCAGCAGCTTAGGAGCCGGTGGAAACACCGGGGAGCTGTTTTTT. The chain has TRBV7-6 and TRBJ2-2, with D hard to call. Germline CDR1 and CDR2: SGHVS and FNYEAQ. The CDR3 is made up of 16 amino acids. The germline V and J ends were trimmed by 1 base and 2 bases, with 11 bases remaining between them.

The chain couples TRBV9 to TRBJ2-2; 16 nucleotides align to TRBD2. This CDR3 has 19 amino acids. Trimming removed 5 bases from V and 4 bases from J; junction bases left unmatched: 11. Germline CDR1 is SGDLS and CDR2 is YYNGEE. The DNA for the CDR3 is TGTGCCAGCAGTGGTTTACCGGGACTAGCGGGAGGGTTCACCGGGGAGCTGTTTTTT. This sequence encodes CASSGLPGLAGGFTGELFF.

The chain is built from TRBV5-4 and TRBJ2-7; 9 nucleotides align to TRBD1. The CDR3 length is 16 residues. V trimming: 4 bases; J trimming: 6 bases; junction bases outside the gene matches: 14. Germline loops: CDR1 SGHNT, CDR2 YYREEE (reference sequence). The CDR3 sequence is CASSPNQPGQGSEQYF. CDR3 nucleotide sequence: TGTGCCAGCAGCCCAAACCAGCCTGGACAGGGGTCCGAGCAGTACTTC.

The chain employs TRBV6-5 and TRBJ1-1; possible D gene TRBD1, 5 bases. CDR1 is MNHEY, CDR2 SVGAGI, per germline. CDR3 length equals 14 residues. The V end was cut by 7 bases, the J end by 8 bases, with 20 bases between. The DNA of the CDR3 is TGTGCCAGCAATCCCTTACGTGGGGAGGGGGAAGCTTTCTTT. Translating it yields CASNPLRGEGEAFF.

V and J are TRBV10-3 and TRBJ2-3; 9 nucleotides line up with TRBD1. The CDR3 runs 13 residues. CDR1 is ENHRY, CDR2 SYGVKD, per germline. V dropped 4 bases and J dropped 13; count of bases not matched to a gene: 9. The DNA of the CDR3 is TGTGCCATCAGTGGGTCGTTCTGGGACAGGGAGTATTTT. Translation gives CAISGSFWDREYF.

This rearrangement joins TRBV6-6 to TRBJ2-7; possible D gene TRBD1, 6 bases. Trimming pared 7 bases from V and 3 bases from J, leaving 16 bases between. Germline V CDR1 and CDR2: MNHNY, SVGAGI (reference sequence). The CDR3 consists of 14 residues. The CDR3 spells CASTAGDEGYEQYF. CDR3 DNA sequence: TGTGCCAGCACTGCAGGGGACGAGGGCTACGAGCAGTACTTC.

The genes are TRBV7-3 and TRBJ1-2; D is unclear. The germline V gene has CDR1 SGHTA and CDR2 FQGTGA. The CDR3 sequence is 13 residues long. V was cut by 6 bases and J by 0 bases, with 8 bases left in between. The CDR3 DNA is TGTGCCAGCAGTGCTGGGACTAACTATGGCTACACCTTC. Amino acid sequence: CASSAGTNYGYTF.

This chain links TRBV6-1 with TRBJ2-1, with a tentative D call TRBD1 (5 bases). The CDR3 sequence is 12 residues long. Germline V gene lookup returns CDR1 MNHNS and CDR2 SASEGT. The V end lost 3 bases, the J end lost 11 bases, and 11 bases lay between the germline ends. The CDR3 reads CASSDFRGKQFF. CDR3 sequence (DNA): TGTGCCAGCAGTGACTTTAGGGGCAAGCAGTTCTTC.

The V and J genes are TRBV10-1 and TRBJ2-7, with TRBD2 identical over 9 bases. Per germline, CDR1 WNHNN and CDR2 SYGVQD (reference sequence). Unmatched junction bases numbered 6, after V lost 6 bases and J lost 0 bases. This CDR3 contains 15 residues. CDR3 bases: TGCGCCAGCAGCCTAGGACTAGCGAGCTCCTACGAGCAGTACTTC. It yields the protein CASSLGLASSYEQYF.

The J gene is TRBJ1-2, the V gene TRBV20-1; tentatively, D is TRBD1 (6 bases). Trimming cost V 7 bases and J 6 bases, with 9 bases left between them. This CDR3 has 10 amino acids. Germline V CDR1 and CDR2: DFQATT, SNEGSKA (reference sequence). The DNA for the CDR3 is TGCAGTGACAGGGCTGATGGCTACACCTTC. Translation gives CSDRADGYTF.

V is TRBV28 and J is TRBJ2-5, with 13 bases identical to TRBD2. The DNA end is more similar to TRBJ2-7, so the J call may be wrong. Germline lookup yields CDR1 MDHEN and CDR2 SYDVKM. The CDR3 contains 17 residues. CDR3 in amino acids: CASRSRGTSGIPYEQYF. In DNA, the CDR3 is TGTGCCAGCAGATCGAGGGGGACTAGCGGGATACCCTACGAGCAGTACTTC.